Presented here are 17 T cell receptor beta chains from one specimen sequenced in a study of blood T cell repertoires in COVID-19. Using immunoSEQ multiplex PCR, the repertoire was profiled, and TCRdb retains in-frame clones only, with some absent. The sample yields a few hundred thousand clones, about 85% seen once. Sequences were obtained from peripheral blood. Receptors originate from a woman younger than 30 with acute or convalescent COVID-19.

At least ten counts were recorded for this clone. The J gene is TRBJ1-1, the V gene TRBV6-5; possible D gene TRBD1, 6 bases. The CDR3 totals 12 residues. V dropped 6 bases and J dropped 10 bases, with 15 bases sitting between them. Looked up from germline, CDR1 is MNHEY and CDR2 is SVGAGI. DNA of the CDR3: TGTGCCAGCAGACCACCACAGGGCGGAGCTTTCTTT. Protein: CASRPPQGGAFF.

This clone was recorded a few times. The CDR3 sequence: CASSPRLAGAYNEQFF. The CDR3 DNA reads as TGCGCCAGCAGCCCACGACTAGCGGGAGCCTACAATGAGCAGTTCTTC. The J gene is TRBJ2-1, the V gene TRBV4-1; 12 bases align to TRBD2. The trim removed 4 bases at V and 2 bases at J, leaving 3 bases unmatched. Germline lookup yields CDR1 MGHRA and CDR2 YSYEKL. CDR3 length: 16 residues.

CDR3 bases: TGTGCCAGCAGATTTAGGACAGGGGGCGACGAGCAGTACTTC. It is translated as CASRFRTGGDEQYF. V is TRBV7-2 and J is TRBJ2-7, with 11 bases lining up with TRBD1. This CDR3 has 14 residues. V was clipped by 6 bases and J by 5 bases; unmatched bases: 6. Germline V gene data show CDR1 as SGHTA and CDR2 as FQGNSA.

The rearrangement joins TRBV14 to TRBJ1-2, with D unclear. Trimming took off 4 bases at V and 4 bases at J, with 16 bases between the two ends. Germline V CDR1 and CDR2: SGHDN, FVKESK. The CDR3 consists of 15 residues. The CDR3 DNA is TGTGCCAGCAGCCCCCGCGGAGTCTCCTCCTATGGCTACACCTTC. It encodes CASSPRGVSSYGYTF.

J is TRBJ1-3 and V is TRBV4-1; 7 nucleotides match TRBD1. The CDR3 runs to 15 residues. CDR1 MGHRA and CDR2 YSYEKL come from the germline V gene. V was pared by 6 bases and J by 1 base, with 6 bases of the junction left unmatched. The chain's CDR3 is CASRPGTVSGNTIYF. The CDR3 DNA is TGCGCCAGCAGACCCGGGACAGTTTCTGGAAACACCATATATTTT.

In DNA form, the CDR3 reads TGTGCCAGCGGGCGGCGGGACCAAAATGTCGGGGAGCTGTTTTTT. This translates into CASGRRDQNVGELFF. The J gene is TRBJ2-2, the V gene TRBV27; D possibly corresponds to TRBD2 (6 bases). V was cut by 8 bases and J by 7 bases, with 20 bases left in between. The CDR3 totals 15 residues. Germline CDR1 reads MNHEY; CDR2 reads SMNVEV (reference sequence).

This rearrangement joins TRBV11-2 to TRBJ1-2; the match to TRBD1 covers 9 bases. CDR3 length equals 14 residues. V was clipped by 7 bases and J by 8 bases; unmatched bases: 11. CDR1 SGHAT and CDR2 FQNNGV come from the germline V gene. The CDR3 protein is CASTRDRVAGGYTF. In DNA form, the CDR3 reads TGTGCCAGCACGCGGGACAGGGTGGCGGGGGGCTACACCTTC.

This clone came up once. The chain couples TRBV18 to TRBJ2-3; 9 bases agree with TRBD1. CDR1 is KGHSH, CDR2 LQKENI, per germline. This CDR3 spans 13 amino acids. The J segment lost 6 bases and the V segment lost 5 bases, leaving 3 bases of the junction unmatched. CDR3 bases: TGTGCCAGCTCAGGGACAGGGTCCGATACGCAGTATTTT. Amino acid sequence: CASSGTGSDTQYF.

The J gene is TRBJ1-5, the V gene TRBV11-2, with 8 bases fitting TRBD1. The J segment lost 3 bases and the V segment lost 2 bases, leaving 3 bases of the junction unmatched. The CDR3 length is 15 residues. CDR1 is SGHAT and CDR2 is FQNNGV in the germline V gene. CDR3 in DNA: TGTGCCAGCAGCTTAACGACAGGGGACAATCAGCCCCAGCATTTT. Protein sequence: CASSLTTGDNQPQHF.

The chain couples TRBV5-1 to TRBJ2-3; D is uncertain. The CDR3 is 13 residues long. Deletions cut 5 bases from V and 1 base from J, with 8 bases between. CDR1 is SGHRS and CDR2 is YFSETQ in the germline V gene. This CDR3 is CASSLKRTDTQYF. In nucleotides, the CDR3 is TGCGCCAGCAGTCTTAAGCGCACAGATACGCAGTATTTT.

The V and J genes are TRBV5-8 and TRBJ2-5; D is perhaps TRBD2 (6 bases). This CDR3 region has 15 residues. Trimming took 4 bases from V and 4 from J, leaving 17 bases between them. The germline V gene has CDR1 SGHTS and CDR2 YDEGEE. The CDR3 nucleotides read TGTGCCAGCAGCAAGGGACTGTCTCAGTTAGAGACCCAGTACTTC. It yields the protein CASSKGLSQLETQYF.

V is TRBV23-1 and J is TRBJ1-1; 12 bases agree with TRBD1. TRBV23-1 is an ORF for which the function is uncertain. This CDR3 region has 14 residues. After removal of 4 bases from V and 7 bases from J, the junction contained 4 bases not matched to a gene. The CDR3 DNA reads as TGCGCCAGCAGTCGGGACAGGGGGCGGTTTGAAGCTTTCTTT. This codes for CASSRDRGRFEAFF.

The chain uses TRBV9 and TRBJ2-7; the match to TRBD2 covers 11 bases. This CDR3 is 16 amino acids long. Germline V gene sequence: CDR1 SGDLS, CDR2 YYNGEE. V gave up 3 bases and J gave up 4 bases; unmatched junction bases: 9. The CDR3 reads CASSANLAGGLYEQYF. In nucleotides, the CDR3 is TGTGCCAGCAGCGCGAACCTAGCGGGGGGCCTTTACGAGCAGTACTTC.

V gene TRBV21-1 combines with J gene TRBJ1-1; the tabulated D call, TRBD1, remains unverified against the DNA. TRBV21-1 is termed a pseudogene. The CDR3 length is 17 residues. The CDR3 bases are TGTGCCAGCAGCAAAGGGCTCAAAGGGACAGTGAACACTGAAGCTTTCTTT. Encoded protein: CASSKGLKGTVNTEAFF.

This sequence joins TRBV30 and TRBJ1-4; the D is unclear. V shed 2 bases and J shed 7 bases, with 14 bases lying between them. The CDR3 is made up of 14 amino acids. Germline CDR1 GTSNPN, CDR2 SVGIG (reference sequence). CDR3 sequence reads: CAWSLVRSGEKLFF. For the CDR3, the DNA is TGTGCCTGGAGTCTTGTCCGATCGGGTGAAAAACTGTTTTTT.

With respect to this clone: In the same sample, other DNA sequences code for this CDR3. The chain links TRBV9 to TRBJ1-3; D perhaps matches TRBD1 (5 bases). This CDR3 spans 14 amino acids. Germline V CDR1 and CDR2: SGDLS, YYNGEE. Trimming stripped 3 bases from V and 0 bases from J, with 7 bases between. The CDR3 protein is CASSADSSGNTIYF. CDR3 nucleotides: TGTGCCAGCAGCGCCGACAGCTCTGGAAACACCATATATTTT.

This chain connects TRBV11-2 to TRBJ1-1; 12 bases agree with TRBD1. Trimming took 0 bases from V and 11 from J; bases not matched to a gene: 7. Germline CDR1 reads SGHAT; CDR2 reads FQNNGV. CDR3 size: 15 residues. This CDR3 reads CASSLEGTGGGGAFF. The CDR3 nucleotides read TGTGCCAGCAGCTTAGAGGGGACAGGGGGCGGTGGGGCTTTCTTT. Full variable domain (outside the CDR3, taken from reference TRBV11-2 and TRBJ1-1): EAGVAQSPRYKIIEKRQSVAFWCNPISGHATLYWYQQILGQGPKLLIQFQNNGVVDDSQLPKDRFSAERLKGVDSTLKIQPAKLEDSAVYLCASSLEGTGGGGAFFGQGTRLTVV.